The entry below gives a single T cell receptor beta chain sequence along with its context. This entry belongs to a study of blood T cell repertoires in COVID-19. Overall study: Samples of COVID-19 (acute and convalescent) were obtained from the United States, Italy and Spain. Sample material is recorded as cDNA or gDNA derived from T cells, B-cell-depleted T cells, or PBMCs.

Authors' methods: By means of reference gene primer amplification, nucleated cell counts were estimated. Data came from immunoSEQ multiplex PCR; TCRdb stores just in-frame clones and leaves some out. Clone size and V and J calls were adopted from that table, with D and trimming inferred from the DNA. The table has about 400,000 clones, more than 80% seen once; the top ten hold 1.4%. Trimming removed 3 bases from V and 4 bases from J, with 12 bases in between. CDR3 length: 14 amino acids. Germline V gives CDR1 ENHRY, CDR2 SYGVKD. Material for sequencing was peripheral blood. The rearrangement links TRBV10-3 to TRBJ1-1; a weak D match, TRBD1 (6 bases). This TCR came from a woman aged 25-40 years with active or convalescent COVID-19. The CDR3 DNA reads TGTGCCATCAGTGAAAATACAGGGACCACTGAAGCTTTCTTT. Translating gives CAISENTGTTEAFF.